This T cell receptor (beta chain) stems from a study of CD8+CD57+ T cells in acquired aplastic anemia (dated 2018 in TCRdb). With regard to the full study: A mean of roughly 3.2 ug of DNA, ranging from about 0.19 to 30 ug, was extracted from sorted CD4+ and CD8+ cells. CD8+CD57+ expansion was defined as a frequency above the mean frequency observed in healthy subjects.

The patients picked for sequencing were ones in whom flow cytometry had shown an expansion of CD8+CD57+ cells. Every patient had severe acquired aplastic anemia, diagnosed using the International Study of Aplastic Anemia and Agranulocytosis and Camitta criteria. At the time blood was sampled, none of the patients had received any therapy. The study deep-sequenced TCR repertoires of sorted CD4+ and CD8+ blood T cells from severe aplastic anemia patients and healthy subjects. Patients were enrolled under clinicaltrials.gov protocols 00001620, 01623167, 00001397, 00071045, 00081523 and 00961064 in the USA. Ficoll-Paque density gradient centrifugation was used to isolate peripheral blood mononuclear cells. Before DNA was extracted, CD4+ and CD8+ T cells were sorted using either FACS or magnetic beads. Ten or more counts support this clonotype. What this receptor recognizes is not known. Base qualities are missing; no much larger clone stands one base away.

The paper as a whole reports these results and caveats: Patients and healthy controls showed no significant difference in CD8+ Simpson's diversity (P=0.060). Approximately 31 CD8+ CDR3 sequences were found in both patients and controls but appeared to be highly expressed in patients and within the immunodominant clones of the patients.

Genomic DNA served as template for TCR beta VDJ combination and CDR3 sequence profiling. TCR repertoire sequencing was run on an Illumina HiSeq 2000. For the original study's pipeline: Repertoires were assessed using TRBV/TRBJ rearrangement plots, CDR3 size and DJ length profiles, and Simpson's diversity index. The most abundant DNA sequence in the deep sequencing data was defined as the immunodominant clone. CDR3 amino acid sequences were screened for sharing across subjects and compared with published repertoires and the VDJdb database. The public reads were reprocessed in TCRdb via fastp at Q25 and MiXCR, keeping in-frame beta chains. CDR3 protein sequences are deduplicated, and each keeps its most common genes and DNA. The V and J calls follow TCRdb's processing rather than the paper's. In all, the sample holds some 180,000 distinct CDR3 sequences, and roughly 65% of those were seen once. The ten largest clonotypes hold approximately 46% of the sample.

Sequenced: sorted CD4+, CD8+, or CD8+CD57+ T cells (not recorded which) from PBMCs. The receptor's source is a human donor with aplastic anemia.

Here the CDR3 is given as CASSQALAENTGELFF. The DNA sequence is as follows: TGCGCCAGCAGCCAAGCACTAGCGGAGAACACCGGGGAGCTGTTTTTT. Rearrangement joined TRBV4-1 to TRBJ2-2, with 8 bases aligning to TRBD2. Ends trimmed: V by 1 base, J by 1 base; bases unmatched to a gene: 2. Taken from the germline V gene, the CDR1 and CDR2 loops are MGHRA and YSYEKL. The CDR3 starts with the cysteine, ends with the phenylalanine, and has 16 residues. This entry keeps only the CDR3 DNA: 48 bases, framed from base 1.